This T cell receptor (beta chain) was identified during a study of blood T cell repertoires in COVID-19. Study overall: Some COVID-19 samples were acute and others convalescent; all came from the United States, Italy and Spain.

The V gene's germline CDR1 is MNHNY and CDR2 SVGAGI (reference sequence). After removal of 5 bases from V and 2 bases from J, the junction contained 3 bases not matched to a gene. This CDR3 comprises 14 residues. Sequenced by immunoSEQ multiplex PCR; TCRdb stores in-frame clones only, minus some. Counted here are 75,000 to 90,000 clones, approximately 88% occurring once; the ten biggest clones make up roughly 10%. The V and J genes are TRBV6-6 and TRBJ2-7; 10 bases match TRBD2. Sequencing was done on a sample of peripheral blood. The TCR originated in a man at least 80 years old with acute or convalescent COVID-19. Written as DNA, the CDR3 is TGTGCCAGCAGTCGGACTAGCGGTACCTACGAGCAGTACTTC. Translating gives CASSRTSGTYEQYF.